Presented here are 2 T cell receptor beta chains from one specimen sequenced in a study of cytomegalovirus exposure and HLA in healthy donors. Primers included in the PCR were 60 Vbeta and 13 Jbeta primers. The data were produced by immunoSEQ multiplex PCR, yet TCRdb's version contains in-frame clones alone and is incomplete. In total, the table holds some 160,000 clones. Source material: PBMCs. Source of these receptors: a man aged 25 to 40 in good health and CMV-seronegative.

The CDR3 loop is CASSFWAEGPAYEQYF. CDR3 nucleotides: TGTGCCAGCAGCTTCTGGGCGGAGGGCCCCGCCTACGAGCAGTACTTC. V gene TRBV7-9 combines with J gene TRBJ2-7, with a possible D match to TRBD2 (6 bases). Germline CDR1 SEHNR, CDR2 FQNEAQ (reference sequence). CDR3 length: 16 residues. Trimming pared 3 bases from V and 2 bases from J, leaving 17 bases between.

The rearrangement joins TRBV9 to TRBJ2-1; 8 bases line up with TRBD2. Germline lookup yields CDR1 SGDLS and CDR2 YYNGEE. V lost 4 bases, J lost 9 bases, and 15 bases stayed unmatched. CDR3 size: 16 residues. The CDR3 DNA is TGTGCCAGCAGCTCCCTAAGCGGGAGTGGGCTTGGTGAGCAGTTCTTC. Its protein product is CASSSLSGSGLGEQFF.